The source of this TCR beta chain is a study of long-term antiretroviral therapy in people with HIV (dated by TCRdb to between 2021 and 2024). Concerning the study at large: The earliest samples were collected approximately a decade before the 2015 WHO recommendation for immediate ART, a period when ART was typically delayed until CD4 counts fell. Of the 30 or so participants with HIV, approximately twelve were female. A retrospective serial study tested whether changes in peripheral blood TRB repertoire composition and diversity were associated with ART initiation and durable HIV suppression. No cross-contamination during QIAcube processing was seen in test extractions of a monoclonal T-cell line run alongside 30 to 35 polyclonal samples. The cohort contributed 150 to 200 cryopreserved PBMC samples from a few dozen adults with confirmed HIV infection, collected serially over a mean of about six years (range 1-12). The study at large found these results: ART initiation was associated with a significant increase in TRB diversity, but diversity stayed significantly below transplant donor controls even after long-term ART. Compared with controls, HIV repertoires had narrower CDR3 length ranges, and the network structure pointed to an antigen-experienced repertoire that shifted only slightly toward naive after ART. No data were available on ART adherence, viral resistance or therapy changes, limiting inferences about post-ART repertoire changes. Owing to limited PBMC availability, only the TCR beta chain was sequenced, without alpha chain pairing. The samples span the years 2004 to 2017, and the ART regimens used at that time may not be as effective as current regimens. Expanded TRB clones identified before ART initiation dominated the repertoire at all time points, although this dominance fluctuated and declined in many PLHIV after ART. Because cell numbers in pre-ART samples were limited, unsorted PBMC were profiled instead of sorted CD4+ and CD8+ T cells.

To be included, a participant needed at least one PBMC sample from before ART initiation plus at least two post-ART samples. Every participant with HIV received treatment in the United States of America. Before DNA extraction, cryopreserved samples containing roughly 0.85-11 million PBMC were thawed and washed. At the time of the earliest PBMC sample, participants with HIV were aged between roughly 20 and 54 years. PBMC samples from each participant spanned 1-4 timepoints before ART initiation and 2-8 timepoints after ART initiation, with a median of 7 samples. For every participant, serial HIV viral load, CD4+ T-cell count, ART history and demographic data were obtained. Genomic DNA was extracted from unsorted PBMC with a Qiagen kit on a QIAcube, processed in batches of 12 samples. As to this clone: Its recognized antigen is unknown. One base away there is no much larger clone; base qualities are not given.

Inclusive of the bounding cysteine and phenylalanine, the CDR3 is 14 residues long. Just CDR3 DNA is preserved here, 42 bases in frame from base 1. V gives up 5 bases and J gives up 7 bases, and the segment between their germline ends measures 15 bases. The CDR1 and CDR2 encoded by the germline V gene (reference sequence) are MNHEY and SMNVEV. The immunoSEQ hsTCRB v3.0 assay was used at survey level resolution for TRB variable region sequencing. The targeted TRB sequencing depth was about 40,000-55,000 T-cell genomes per sample. An Illumina MiSeq with a v3 150-cycle kit was used to sequence the pooled TRB libraries. In the original analysis: Repertoire analysis was run in R within a reproducible Nextflow workflow that covered QC, data transformation and analysis. LymphoSeq2, an R package for exploring AIRR-Seq data, was used to implement the custom analyses. A handful of samples yielding fewer than 5000 total TRB sequences were excluded, leaving 188 analyzed HIV repertoires. Among the roughly 190 retained HIV repertoires, 59 were collected before ART initiation and around 130 after ART initiation. Each repertoire was downsampled to 5000 TRB nucleotide sequences, and summary statistics were averaged across 100 downsampling iterations. TRB sequences were retained for analysis only if CDR3 regions of at least seven amino acids were present. Diversity was measured with a Shannon entropy-derived clonality score and the Gini coefficient. In the repertoire networks, any two of the top 5000 CDR3 amino acid sequences were connected whenever the two sequences differed by an edit distance of one. GLIPH2 predicted antigen specificity groups and MHC restriction for TRB CDR3 amino acid sequences. To flag known associations with CMV, EBV, HIV or tissue antigens, CDR3 amino acid sequences were compared against VDJdb and McPAS-TCR. Pre-ART, post-ART and control groups were compared with Wilcoxon signed-rank tests and Holm-Bonferroni correction. TCRdb's version of the immuneACCESS table is confined to in-frame rearrangements and falls short of the full clone set. An unresolved V gene accounts for under half of the shortfall where checked; the remainder is of unknown origin. V, J and clone size reflect that table, while D and trimming were determined from the DNA. The sample table lists approximately 35,000 clones, more than 95% of them with a count of one. The ten largest clones represent just under 3% of the sample.

The sequencing used unsorted PBMCs, collected 6.9 years after starting antiretroviral therapy. Rearrangement joined TRBV27 to TRBJ1-5, with no reliable assignment of the D segment. This TCR derives from a man in his thirties or forties with HIV. CDR3 reads: CASSPFQINQPQHF. The sequenced DNA: TGTGCCAGCAGTCCCTTCCAAATAAACCAGCCCCAGCATTTT.